These 18 T cell receptor beta chains originate from one sample sequenced in a study of blood T cells in healthy people across ages. Through a sample-barcoded 5' primer and a J-beta primer mix, a second PCR was run for roughly 7 to 12 cycles. TCRdb reprocessed the 5' RACE reads with MiXCR, giving one entry per CDR3 protein. Of about 570,000 distinct CDR3 sequences detected, approximately 25% appear once; the ten largest clones hold 18%. Input material: blood. All receptors come from a woman in her 70s in good health.

This clonotype has only a few counts. This sequence joins TRBV6-2 or TRBV6-3 and TRBJ2-5; tentatively, D is TRBD1 or TRBD2 (5 bases each). The better agreement between TRBJ2-7 and the DNA end casts doubt on the J call. Germline V gene sequence: CDR1 MNHEY, CDR2 SVGEGT. The CDR3 runs to 19 residues. The CDR3 sequence: CASSYYGDDGGDPTYEQYF. The CDR3 nucleotides read TGTGCCAGCAGTTATTATGGGGACGATGGGGGTGATCCCACCTACGAGCAGTACTTC.

This chain joins TRBV3-1 and TRBJ1-2; no clear D. The V end lost 4 bases, the J end lost 4 bases, and 7 bases lay between the germline ends. The CDR3 runs to 12 residues. Per the germline V gene, CDR1 is LGHDT and CDR2 is YNNKEL (reference sequence). The CDR3 loop reads CASSLRPYGYTF. CDR3 nucleotides: TGTGCCAGCAGCCTCCGTCCCTATGGCTACACCTTC.

V is TRBV7-2 and J is TRBJ2-7, with no clear D. Germline CDR1 reads SGHTA; CDR2 reads FQGNSA. Trimming left V 3 bases short and J 6 bases short, with 15 bases between. The CDR3 loop spans 14 amino acids. In DNA form, the CDR3 reads TGTGCCAGCAGCTTGGCTAGTGATAGGCCCGAGCAGTACTTC. Its protein is CASSLASDRPEQYF.

The chain has TRBV20-1 and TRBJ2-3; D not resolved. CDR3 length equals 11 residues. Germline CDR1 and CDR2: DFQATT and SNEGSKA (reference sequence). Trimming cost V 5 bases and J 6 bases, with 9 bases left between them. The CDR3 loop is CSAALLDTQYF. DNA of the CDR3: TGCAGTGCTGCTCTGTTGGATACGCAGTATTTT.

The V and J genes are TRBV7-9 and TRBJ2-1; D tentatively fits TRBD1 or TRBD2 (5 bases each). Germline CDR1 reads SEHNR; CDR2 reads FQNEAQ (reference sequence). Trimming left V 5 bases short and J 9 bases short, with 17 bases between. The CDR3 covers 14 residues. CDR3 region: CASSILVEGSEQFF. The CDR3 bases are TGTGCCAGCAGCATCCTGGTAGAGGGGAGTGAGCAGTTCTTC.

The chain employs TRBV9 and TRBJ2-5, with a tentative D call TRBD2 (6 bases). The CDR3 spans 16 residues. Trimming removed 1 base from V and 1 base from J, with 14 bases in between. CDR1 is SGDLS, CDR2 YYNGEE, per germline. The CDR3 sequence is CASSVSPLASQETQYF. The CDR3 DNA is TGTGCCAGCAGCGTAAGCCCACTAGCATCCCAAGAGACCCAGTACTTC.

This clonotype was observed a few times. The chain employs TRBV29-1 and TRBJ1-2; 7 nucleotides agree with TRBD1. Germline CDR1 reads SQVTM; CDR2 reads ANQGSEA. CDR3 length: 18 amino acids. Trimming at V came to 5 bases and at J to 1 base, leaving 19 bases not matched to a gene. The CDR3 bases are TGCAGCGTTTGGGAATCTCCGGGACAGAGTAACCGTAACTATGGCTACACCTTC. The encoded protein is CSVWESPGQSNRNYGYTF.

The chain joins TRBV7-2 to TRBJ2-3, with TRBD2 identical over 13 bases. With 6 bases clipped from V and 1 base from J, the junction kept 7 bases outside the gene matches. Germline CDR1 is SGHTA and CDR2 is FQGNSA. The CDR3 is 17 residues long. The CDR3 sequence: CASRMTSGGTRTDTQYF. For the CDR3, the DNA is TGTGCCAGCAGGATGACTAGCGGGGGGACTCGCACAGATACGCAGTATTTT.

The gene calls are TRBV10-2 and TRBJ2-5; TRBD1 matches at 9 bases. Near its end, the DNA agrees better with TRBJ2-7, so the J call may be wrong. The CDR3 has 14 amino acids. Looked up from germline, CDR1 is WSHSY and CDR2 is SAAADI. CDR3 protein: CASKKGQGFYEQYF. CDR3 DNA sequence: TGCGCCAGCAAGAAGGGACAGGGATTCTACGAGCAGTACTTC.

CDR3 loop: CASSPAPKETQYF. The CDR3 DNA sequence: TGTGCCAGCTCACCGGCTCCCAAAGAGACCCAGTACTTC. The rearrangement links TRBV18 to TRBJ2-5; D is uncertain. V was cut by 3 bases and J by 3 bases, with 8 bases left in between. The germline gives CDR1 KGHSH, CDR2 LQKENI. CDR3 size: 13 residues.

This clonotype was seen only a few times. The chain recombines TRBV20-1 with TRBJ2-5; D is perhaps TRBD1 or TRBD2 (5 bases each). Looked up from germline, CDR1 is DFQATT and CDR2 is SNEGSKA (reference sequence). The CDR3 has 16 amino acids. V lost 3 bases and J 6 bases, leaving 23 bases between the germline ends. The CDR3 DNA reads TGCAGTGCTAGTGAACGGGGTTTTGGGACGAAAAAGACCCAGTACTTC. This sequence encodes CSASERGFGTKKTQYF.

V and J are TRBV18 and TRBJ2-7; 9 nucleotides line up with TRBD2. The J call may be mistaken, given a closer DNA end match to TRBJ2-5. Per germline, CDR1 KGHSH and CDR2 LQKENI. CDR3 length: 17 amino acids. The CDR3 DNA is TGTGCCAGCTCACCAGGAAATCTGGCGGGAGGGCAAGAGACCCAGTACTTC. Its translation is CASSPGNLAGGQETQYF.

This clonotype occurred a few times. The CDR3 reads CASSVGVGSSYNEQFF. In nucleotides, the CDR3 is TGTGCCAGCAGCGTAGGAGTTGGCAGCTCCTACAATGAGCAGTTCTTC. V usage is TRBV9 and J usage is TRBJ2-1, with unresolved D. The CDR3 length is 16 residues. V was cut by 0 bases and J by 0 bases, with 10 bases left in between. Germline V gene lookup returns CDR1 SGDLS and CDR2 YYNGEE.

V and J are TRBV20-1 and TRBJ1-2, with 7 bases that match TRBD1. V trimming: 0 bases; J trimming: 0 bases; junction bases outside the gene matches: 7. Germline V CDR1 and CDR2: DFQATT, SNEGSKA (reference sequence). This CDR3 spans 16 amino acids. The CDR3 DNA reads TGCAGTGCTAGAGATCAGGGGGGGGGAGCTAACTATGGCTACACCTTC. Translating gives CSARDQGGGANYGYTF.

Of note for this clonotype: No conserved phenylalanine or tryptophan is present at the end of the CDR3, so a read error is the likely explanation. The V call is TRBV10-3, the J call TRBJ2-3, with unresolved D. The length of the CDR3 is 14 residues. Germline V gene sequence: CDR1 ENHRY, CDR2 SYGVKD. Trimming stripped 0 bases from V and 1 base from J, with 5 bases between. Here the CDR3 reads CAISESLGTDTQYL. Here the CDR3 DNA reads TGTGCCATCAGTGAGTCGTTAGGCACAGATACGCAGTATCTT.

The V call is TRBV12-3 or TRBV12-4, the J call TRBJ2-1; 10 nucleotides match TRBD2. This CDR3 region has 16 residues. V lost 6 bases, J lost 2 bases, and 7 bases stayed unmatched. The CDR3 nucleotides read TGTGCCAGCAGAACCCAGCTAGCGGGAGCCTACAATGAGCAGTTCTTC. This translates into CASRTQLAGAYNEQFF.

In its sample, this clonotype was seen a few times. The chain links TRBV7-9 to TRBJ1-4; TRBD1 matches at 9 bases. The junction had 7 bases not matched to a gene; V was cut back by 4 bases and J by 10 bases. The germline V gene encodes CDR1 SEHNR and CDR2 FQNEAQ (reference sequence). The CDR3 contains 14 residues. CDR3 residues: CASSSPGQGRKLFF. The CDR3 nucleotides are TGTGCCAGCAGCTCCCCGGGACAGGGTCGAAAACTGTTTTTT.

Here the CDR3 DNA reads TGCAGCGTTGAAGGGGTGGGCAGATTTAACACTGAAGCTTTCTTT. It codes for CSVEGVGRFNTEAFF. The genes are TRBV29-1 and TRBJ1-1; D unresolved. The CDR3 covers 15 residues. Germline V CDR1 and CDR2: SQVTM, ANQGSEA. Trimming stripped 1 base from V and 2 bases from J, with 14 bases between.